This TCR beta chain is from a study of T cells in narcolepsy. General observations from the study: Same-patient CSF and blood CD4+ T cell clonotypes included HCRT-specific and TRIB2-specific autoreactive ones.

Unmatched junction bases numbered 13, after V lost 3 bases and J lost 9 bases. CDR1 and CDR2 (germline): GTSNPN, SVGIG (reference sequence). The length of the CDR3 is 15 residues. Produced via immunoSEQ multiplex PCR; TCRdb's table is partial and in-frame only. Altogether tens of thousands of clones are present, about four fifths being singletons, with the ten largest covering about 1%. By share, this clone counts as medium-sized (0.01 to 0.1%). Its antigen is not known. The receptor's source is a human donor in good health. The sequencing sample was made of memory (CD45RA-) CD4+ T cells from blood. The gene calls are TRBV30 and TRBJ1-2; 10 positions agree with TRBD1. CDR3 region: CAWRPEPGQGPRYTF. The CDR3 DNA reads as TGTGCCTGGAGGCCGGAACCGGGACAGGGGCCACGCTACACCTTC.